The present T cell receptor beta chain was sequenced within a study of shared clonotypes between healthy human individuals. Note on this clone: Its antigen is not identified.

V lost 0 bases and J 0 bases, leaving 9 bases between the germline ends. The CDR3 totals 16 residues. Germline values: CDR1 SGHTA, CDR2 FQGTGA. Broader study findings: A few donors had roughly 5.2% of their naive CD4 clonotypes in common. The generation probabilities recorded for non-shared clonotypes fell below those of clonotypes shared by all four donors. It was only blood that was sampled, and tissue repertoires likely differ. The rarefaction results pointed to incomplete sorted-subset sequencing despite large depth.

Clones were sequenced by immunoSEQ multiplex PCR, and TCRdb holds only the in-frame ones, with some missing. The sample carries about 180,000 clones, roughly 93% recorded once. V is TRBV7-3 and J is TRBJ2-1; no firm D call. This receptor was taken from a young woman in good health. The sample consisted of naive CD4+ T cells sorted from blood. Specified subset: CD45RA+ positively selected. DNA for the CDR3: TGTGCCAGCAGCTTAACTGGCAGGAGCTCCTACAATGAGCAGTTCTTC. Translated: CASSLTGRSSYNEQFF.